The source of this TCR beta chain is a study of graft-versus-host responses after intestinal transplantation. Germline V gives CDR1 MGHRA, CDR2 YSYEKL. This CDR3 spans 16 amino acids. Trimming stripped 4 bases from V and 0 bases from J, with 13 bases between. Study-wide results and caveats: Patients who carried graft-donor T cell macrochimerism also had high graft-versus-host to host-versus-graft clonal ratios in their allografts.

Sequencing used immunoSEQ multiplex PCR; TCRdb keeps in-frame clones, though not all of them. The sample holds around 100,000 clones, approximately 93% seen once. Details on this clone: What it binds is unknown.

Material: unstimulated CD8+ T cells sorted from spleen or lymph node cells, obtained before transplant. This chain joins TRBV4-1 and TRBJ2-4, with a tentative D call TRBD2 (6 bases). The clonotype was recovered from a human donor who was the organ donor for an intestinal transplant. CDR3 bases: TGCGCCAGCAGCCCCATAGCGGCCCTAGCCAAAAACATTCAGTACTTC. Protein sequence: CASSPIAALAKNIQYF.